The clone carrying this T cell receptor beta chain was counted once. The data belong to a study of shared T cell receptors in the human thymus. Generated by immunoSEQ multiplex PCR, the TCRdb table keeps only in-frame clones and is missing some. The sample comprises about 540,000 clones, about 84% of which are singletons, and about 0.014% rests with the top ten. Germline trimming cut 5 bases from V and 2 bases from J; bases unmatched to any gene: 9. The CDR3 runs to 15 residues. Germline assignment: CDR1 MDHEN and CDR2 SYDVKM. These records were also assigned to another study, of human thymus T cells. As reported in that work: Resections obtained during corrective heart surgery supplied the thymus tissue. V and J genes seemed to be used with bias in thymic and blood repertoires.

The chain combines TRBV28 with TRBJ2-7; TRBD1 matches at 7 bases. The sequenced sample was thymocytes. The TCR was taken from a boy under two years old with a congenital heart defect. The CDR3 nucleotides read TGTGCCAGCAGTGAATGGACAGGCAAAGCCTACGAGCAGTACTTC. Its translation: CASSEWTGKAYEQYF.